This entry concerns a single TCR beta chain. Its specificity is unknown. The data stem from a study of response to subunit inactivated influenza vaccine. In TCRdb, the RT-PCR reads were re-called with MiXCR into one record per CDR3 protein. The sample has 500,000 to 600,000 distinct CDR3 sequences, approximately 15% seen once. Study-level points and caveats: Authors suggested each seasonal flu vaccination may recruit only limited numbers of new T cells.

The material sequenced was PBMCs from blood, taken about 13 days after vaccination. The sequence came from a man over 45 who received an inactivated influenza vaccine.

CDR3 nucleotide sequence: TGTGCCAGCAGTGAAAAAGGGATGGGCACCGGGGAGCTGTTTTTT. The encoded protein is CASSEKGMGTGELFF. The V and J genes are TRBV2 and TRBJ2-2; D gene unclear. The germline V and J ends were trimmed by 2 bases and 4 bases, with 11 bases remaining between them. The CDR3 totals 15 residues. Germline V lookup: CDR1 SNHLY, CDR2 FYNNEI.